These T cell receptor beta chains were read from a single sample in a study of early T cells in non-severe SARS-CoV-2 infection. One entry per CDR3 protein, called by TCRdb with MiXCR from the 5' RACE reads. The data hold tens of thousands of distinct CDR3 sequences, with roughly 13% observed a single time. Sequenced input: whole blood. Receptors were obtained from an adult who was a healthcare worker with PCR-confirmed SARS-CoV-2 infection or an uninfected control (not recorded which). Both conserved end residues are trimmed from each CDR3.

cdr3_length: 16
v_call: TRBV9
cdr3_aa: ASSGALGTPTSTDTQY

cdr3_length: 12
v_call: TRBV7-8
cdr3_aa: ASSAREGNGELF

cdr3_length: 14
v_call: TRBV7-3
cdr3_aa: ASSLSGTAGANTQY

cdr3_length: 11
v_call: TRBV18
cdr3_aa: ASSPPGNYEQY

cdr3_length: 12
v_call: TRBV3-1
cdr3_aa: ASSPLDLTGELF

cdr3_length: 12
v_call: TRBV29-1
cdr3_aa: SVVASGEQETQY

cdr3_length: 16
v_call: TRBV12-3/TRBV12-4
cdr3_aa: ASSLVEREFDPYYEQY

cdr3_length: 12
v_call: TRBV20-1
cdr3_aa: SASRGDDDYGYT

cdr3_length: 12
v_call: TRBV18
cdr3_aa: ASSREARNTEAF

cdr3_length: 13
v_call: TRBV19
cdr3_aa: ASRPSTLALYEQY

cdr3_length: 11
v_call: TRBV28
cdr3_aa: ASTRTGRYEQY

cdr3_length: 13
v_call: TRBV5-1
cdr3_aa: ASSSSGTLGREQY

cdr3_length: 14
v_call: TRBV7-2
cdr3_aa: ASSQPMGQGRNEQF

cdr3_length: 13
v_call: TRBV13
cdr3_aa: ASSFGPSGEYEQY

cdr3_length: 13
v_call: TRBV6-6
cdr3_aa: ASSYFDYGNNEQF

cdr3_length: 13
v_call: TRBV9
cdr3_aa: ASSTSGTTTDTQY

cdr3_length: 10
v_call: TRBV20-1
cdr3_aa: SARPLTYGYT

cdr3_length: 14
v_call: TRBV6-2/TRBV6-3
cdr3_aa: ASSYPERDYQETQY

cdr3_length: 12
v_call: TRBV7-9
cdr3_aa: ASSPVAGQETQY

cdr3_length: 9
v_call: TRBV30
cdr3_aa: AWSWQGPLH

cdr3_length: 10
v_call: TRBV28
cdr3_aa: ASTSGSYTQY

cdr3_length: 11
v_call: TRBV10-3
cdr3_aa: AIRGLVQDEQF

cdr3_length: 13
v_call: TRBV5-1
cdr3_aa: ASKDGGDNAYGYT

cdr3_length: 7
v_call: TRBV30
cdr3_aa: AWSVEAF

cdr3_length: 14
v_call: TRBV11-2
cdr3_aa: ASSQDLAGGLNTQY

cdr3_length: 12
v_call: TRBV21-1
cdr3_aa: ASSKVEEVPGYT

cdr3_length: 11
v_call: TRBV29-1
cdr3_aa: SGTRQPNTEAF

cdr3_length: 12
v_call: TRBV20-1
cdr3_aa: SASGTDYNYGYT

cdr3_length: 13
v_call: TRBV6-6
cdr3_aa: ATVPDSYSNQPQH

cdr3_length: 11
v_call: TRBV3-1
cdr3_aa: ASSLGNYNEQY

cdr3_length: 12
v_call: TRBV19
cdr3_aa: ASRPVQGIHGYT

cdr3_length: 15
v_call: TRBV24-1
cdr3_aa: ATSDASPEGGTDTQY

cdr3_length: 11
v_call: TRBV29-1
cdr3_aa: SVDTPVTDTQY

cdr3_length: 15
v_call: TRBV12-3/TRBV12-4
cdr3_aa: ASSQWVGGEGNQPQH

cdr3_length: 14
v_call: TRBV27
cdr3_aa: ASSPVGRGSTDTQY

cdr3_length: 11
v_call: TRBV20-1
cdr3_aa: SATTYYQETQY

cdr3_length: 10
v_call: TRBV5-1
cdr3_aa: ASSIGVDEQF

cdr3_length: 17
v_call: TRBV7-8
cdr3_aa: ASSLALSAWSSSYNEQF

cdr3_length: 10
v_call: TRBV29-1
cdr3_aa: SAGQGAEKLF

cdr3_length: 12
v_call: TRBV29-1
cdr3_aa: SVGSGTGNYGYT

cdr3_length: 11
v_call: TRBV12-3/TRBV12-4
cdr3_aa: ASRDPRVETQY